This TCR beta chain was sequenced during a study of T cell changes during pregnancy in multiple sclerosis (dated by TCRdb to the late 2010s). For the study in its entirety: Changes in the T cell repertoire over the course of pregnancy were examined in this study in women with multiple sclerosis.

Preparation of the library involved the immunoSEQ multiplex PCR assay. TCRdb re-hosts the immuneACCESS table, in-frame sequences only. Its copies lack some clones; in the studies checked, an unresolved V gene accounts for under half of them, and the cause for the rest is not known. Present in this sample are about 54,000 clones, about 91% of which were seen just once. Roughly 1.1% of the sample rests with the top ten. Per the germline V gene, SGHTA is the CDR1 and FQGNSA is the CDR2. A distance of 15 bases separates the germline ends of V and J, which lose 3 bases and 4 bases respectively. The CDR3 starts with the cysteine, ends with the phenylalanine, and has 15 residues. Here the CDR3 DNA is all that survives: 45 bases in frame from base 1. Remarks on this clone: It has no known antigen specificity. Base qualities were left out, and no much larger clone turns up one base away.

The rearranged chain carries TRBV7-2 and TRBJ1-2; the D gene is possibly TRBD1, with 6 bases matching. The source material was peripheral blood, sampled after pregnancy. This clonotype was obtained from a female donor in good health, enrolled as a control in a pregnancy study. The CDR3 here reads CASSFISGQFYGYTF. The sequenced DNA: TGTGCCAGCAGCTTTATTTCGGGACAATTCTATGGCTACACCTTC.